This T cell receptor (beta chain) was sequenced during a study of neurological immune-mediated disorders. Notes on the study in general: While HTLV-1-associated myelopathy showed the greatest TCR clonal expansion, multiple sclerosis showed the least, falling below healthy controls.

Trimming removed 4 bases from V and 6 bases from J, with 15 bases in between. The CDR3 covers 15 residues. Germline CDR1 is SGHTA and CDR2 is FQGNSA. This clonotype was found many times. Its specificity is not known. Synthesis of cDNA was carried out by template-switch 5'RACE. The reaction used 10-nucleotide random UMIs. TCRdb reprocessed the 5' RACE reads via MiXCR and lists one record per CDR3 protein. Here the sample spans 15,000 to 20,000 distinct CDR3 sequences, less than 25% being singletons. Healthy controls comprised blood bank volunteers in Maryland, USA. Unsorted libraries were generated from 2 million PBMCs held at -80 degrees C.

The specimen was PBMCs. This TCR was sampled from a man aged 45-65 years in good health. This sequence joins TRBV7-2 and TRBJ2-2; perhaps TRBD1 as D (6 bases). CDR3 loop: CASSWVQGTPGELFF. CDR3 DNA sequence: TGTGCCAGCAGCTGGGTACAGGGTACTCCCGGGGAGCTGTTTTTT. The whole variable domain, remainder taken from reference TRBV7-2 and TRBJ2-2, is GAGVSQSPSNKVTEKGKDVELRCDPISGHTALYWYRQSLGQGLEFLIYFQGNSAPDKSGLPSDRFSAERTGGSVSTLTIQRTQQEDSAVYLCASSWVQGTPGELFFGEGSRLTVL.